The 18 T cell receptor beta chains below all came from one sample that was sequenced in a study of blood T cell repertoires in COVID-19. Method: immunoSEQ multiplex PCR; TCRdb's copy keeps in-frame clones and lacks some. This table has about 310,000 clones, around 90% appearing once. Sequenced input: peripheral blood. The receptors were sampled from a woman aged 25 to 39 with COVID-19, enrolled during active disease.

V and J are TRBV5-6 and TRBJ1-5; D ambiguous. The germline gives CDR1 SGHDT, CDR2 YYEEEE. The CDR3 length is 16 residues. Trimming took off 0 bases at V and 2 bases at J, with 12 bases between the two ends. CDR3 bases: TGTGCCAGCAGCTTGGGGCAGAAAATCGGCAATCAGCCCCAGCATTTT. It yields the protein CASSLGQKIGNQPQHF.

CDR3 bases: TGTGCCAGTACTTCACACCGGGACTCTTTGTGGTACACCTTC. As protein: CASTSHRDSLWYTF. The chain joins TRBV19 to TRBJ1-2; perhaps TRBD1 as D (5 bases). Germline V gene sequence: CDR1 LNHDA, CDR2 SQIVND (reference sequence). This CDR3 region has 14 residues. V shed 7 bases and J shed 11 bases, with 23 bases lying between them.

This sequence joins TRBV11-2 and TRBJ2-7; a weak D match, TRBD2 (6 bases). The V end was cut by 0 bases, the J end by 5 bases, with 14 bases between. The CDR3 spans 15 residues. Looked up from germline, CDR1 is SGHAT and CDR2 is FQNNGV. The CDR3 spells CASSLDGPGVDEQYF. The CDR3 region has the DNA TGTGCCAGCAGCTTAGATGGGCCGGGGGTGGACGAGCAGTACTTC.

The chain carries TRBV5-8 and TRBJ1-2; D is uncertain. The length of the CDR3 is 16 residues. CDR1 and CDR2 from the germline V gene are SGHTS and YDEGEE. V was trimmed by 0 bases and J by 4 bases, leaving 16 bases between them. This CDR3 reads CASSLVEGYLGYGYTF. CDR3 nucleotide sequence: TGTGCCAGCAGCTTGGTAGAGGGCTACCTAGGCTATGGCTACACCTTC. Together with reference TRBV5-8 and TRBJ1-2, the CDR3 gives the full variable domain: EAGVTQSPTHLIKTRGQQATLRCSPISGHTSVYWYQQALGLGLQFLLWYDEGEERNRGNFPPRFSGRQFPNYSSELNVNALELEDSALYLCASSLVEGYLGYGYTFGSGTRLTVV.

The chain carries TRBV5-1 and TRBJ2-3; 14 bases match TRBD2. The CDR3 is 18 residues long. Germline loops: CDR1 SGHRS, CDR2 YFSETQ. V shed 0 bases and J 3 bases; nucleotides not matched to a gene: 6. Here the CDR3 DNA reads TGCGCCAGCAGCTTGGGACTAGCGGGAGGGCCGGATACAGATACGCAGTATTTT. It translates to CASSLGLAGGPDTDTQYF.

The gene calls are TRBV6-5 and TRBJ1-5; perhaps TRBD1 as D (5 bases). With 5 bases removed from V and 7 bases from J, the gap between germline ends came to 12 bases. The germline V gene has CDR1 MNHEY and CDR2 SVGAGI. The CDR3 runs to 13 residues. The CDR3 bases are TGTGCCAGCAGTAACAGGTTGGAGCAGCCCCAGCATTTT. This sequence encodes CASSNRLEQPQHF.

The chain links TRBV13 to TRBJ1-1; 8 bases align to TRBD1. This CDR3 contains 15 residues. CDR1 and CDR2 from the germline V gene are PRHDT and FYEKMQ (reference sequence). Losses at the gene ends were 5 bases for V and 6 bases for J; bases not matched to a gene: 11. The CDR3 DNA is TGTGCCAGCAGCGGTGGAGACAGGGGAAACGCTGAAGCTTTCTTT. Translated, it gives CASSGGDRGNAEAFF.

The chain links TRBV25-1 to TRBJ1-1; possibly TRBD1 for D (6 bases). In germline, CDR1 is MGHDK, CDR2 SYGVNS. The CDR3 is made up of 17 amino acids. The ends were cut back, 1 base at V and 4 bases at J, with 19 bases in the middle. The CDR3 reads CASSESGVTGFSTEAFF. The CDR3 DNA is TGTGCCAGCAGTGAATCAGGGGTCACAGGGTTTAGCACTGAAGCTTTCTTT.

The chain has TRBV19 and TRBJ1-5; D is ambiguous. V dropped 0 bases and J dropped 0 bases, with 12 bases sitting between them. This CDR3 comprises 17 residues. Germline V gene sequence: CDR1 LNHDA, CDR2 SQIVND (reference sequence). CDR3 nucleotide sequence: TGTGCCAGTAGTATAGATCTCACAGATTATAGCAATCAGCCCCAGCATTTT. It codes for CASSIDLTDYSNQPQHF.

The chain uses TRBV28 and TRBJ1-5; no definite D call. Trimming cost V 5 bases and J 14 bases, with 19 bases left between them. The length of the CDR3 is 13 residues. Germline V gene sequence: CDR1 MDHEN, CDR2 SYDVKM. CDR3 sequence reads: CASSPPGLFPKHF. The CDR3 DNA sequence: TGTGCCAGCAGTCCACCAGGACTCTTCCCGAAGCATTTT.

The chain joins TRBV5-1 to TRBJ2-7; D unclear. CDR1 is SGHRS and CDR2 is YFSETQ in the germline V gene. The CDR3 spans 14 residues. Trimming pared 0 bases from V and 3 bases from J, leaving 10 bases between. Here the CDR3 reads CASSLDSNSYEQYF. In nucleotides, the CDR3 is TGCGCCAGCAGCTTGGATAGCAATAGCTACGAGCAGTACTTC.

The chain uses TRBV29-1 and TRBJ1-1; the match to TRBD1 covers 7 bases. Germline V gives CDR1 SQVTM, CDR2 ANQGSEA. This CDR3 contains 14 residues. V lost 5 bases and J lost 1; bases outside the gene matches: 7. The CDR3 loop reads CSVTTGATNTEAFF. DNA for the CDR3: TGCAGCGTTACCACAGGGGCGACGAACACTGAAGCTTTCTTT.

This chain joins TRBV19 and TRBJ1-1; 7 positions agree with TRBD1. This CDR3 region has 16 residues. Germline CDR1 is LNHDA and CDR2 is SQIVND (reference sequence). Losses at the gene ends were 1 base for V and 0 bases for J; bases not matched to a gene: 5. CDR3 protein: CASSIGQGVMNTEAFF. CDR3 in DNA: TGTGCCAGTAGTATAGGACAGGGAGTCATGAACACTGAAGCTTTCTTT.

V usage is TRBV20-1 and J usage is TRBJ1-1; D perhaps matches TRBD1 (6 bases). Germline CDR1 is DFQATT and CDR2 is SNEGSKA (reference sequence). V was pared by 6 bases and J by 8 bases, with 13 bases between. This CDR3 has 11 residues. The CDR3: CSAEPGTEAFF. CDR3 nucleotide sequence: TGCAGTGCGGAACCCGGGACAGAAGCTTTCTTT.

For the CDR3, the DNA is TGTGCCAGCAGTTACCGGACAGGGGTCACTGAAGCTTTCTTT. Translating it yields CASSYRTGVTEAFF. The chain couples TRBV6-5 to TRBJ1-1; 9 nucleotides match TRBD1. CDR3 length equals 14 residues. CDR1 MNHEY and CDR2 SVGAGI come from the germline V gene. V shed 2 bases and J 4 bases; nucleotides not matched to a gene: 2.

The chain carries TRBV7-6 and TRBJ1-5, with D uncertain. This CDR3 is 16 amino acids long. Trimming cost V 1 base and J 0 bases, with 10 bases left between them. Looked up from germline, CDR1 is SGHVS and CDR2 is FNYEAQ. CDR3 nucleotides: TGTGCCAGCAGCTTAGGCCCAAACTATAGCAATCAGCCCCAGCATTTT. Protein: CASSLGPNYSNQPQHF.

The CDR3 region has the DNA TGTGCCAGCAGTGACGCCCAGTATAGACAGGGTGGGTACGAGCAGTACTTC. Encoded protein: CASSDAQYRQGGYEQYF. J is TRBJ2-7 and V is TRBV2; 7 nucleotides match TRBD1. V lost 3 bases and J lost 4; bases outside the gene matches: 15. The CDR3 is 17 residues long. CDR1 SNHLY and CDR2 FYNNEI come from the germline V gene.

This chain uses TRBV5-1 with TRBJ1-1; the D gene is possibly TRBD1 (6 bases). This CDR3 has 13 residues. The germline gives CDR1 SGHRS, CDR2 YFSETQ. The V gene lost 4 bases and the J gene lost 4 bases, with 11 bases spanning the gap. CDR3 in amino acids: CASSPSGATEAFF. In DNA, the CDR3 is TGCGCCAGCAGCCCCTCAGGGGCCACTGAAGCTTTCTTT. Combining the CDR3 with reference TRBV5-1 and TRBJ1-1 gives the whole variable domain KAGVTQTPRYLIKTRGQQVTLSCSPISGHRSVSWYQQTPGQGLQFLFEYFSETQRNKGNFPGRFSGRQFSNSRSEMNVSTLELGDSALYLCASSPSGATEAFFGQGTRLTVV.